Below, 18 T cell receptor beta chains from the same sample are listed, as sequenced in a study of T cell responses to AZD1222 COVID-19 vaccine. Assay used: immunoSEQ multiplex PCR; TCRdb lists only in-frame clones, some missing. Of about 100,000 clones listed, 80% to 90% are singletons. The sample in question was peripheral blood, obtained on day 0 of AZD1222 vaccination. The origin of the receptors is an adult in good health.

The chain uses TRBV5-6 and TRBJ1-6; possible D gene TRBD1, 5 bases. The CDR3 length is 15 residues. Trimming took 0 bases from V and 3 from J, leaving 7 bases between them. The germline CDR1 and CDR2 sequences are SGHDT and YYEEEE. CDR3: CASSLGDLYNSPLHF. CDR3 sequence (DNA): TGTGCCAGCAGCTTGGGGGACCTCTATAATTCACCCCTCCACTTT. Full variable domain (rest looked up from reference TRBV5-6 and TRBJ1-6): DAGVTQSPTHLIKTRGQQVTLRCSPKSGHDTVSWYQQALGQGPQFIFQYYEEEERQRGNFPDRFSGHQFPNYSSELNVNALLLGDSALYLCASSLGDLYNSPLHFGNGTRLTVT.

The CDR3 loop is CASSQGTYSGNTIYF. In DNA, the CDR3 is TGTGCCAGCAGTCAAGGGACCTACTCTGGAAACACCATATATTTT. The chain uses TRBV28 and TRBJ1-3; a weak D match, TRBD1 (5 bases). The V end was cut by 5 bases, the J end by 0 bases, with 11 bases between. This CDR3 region has 15 residues. Per germline, CDR1 MDHEN and CDR2 SYDVKM.

V and J are TRBV29-1 and TRBJ1-6, with TRBD1 matching over 9 bases. Trimming removed 6 bases from V and 7 bases from J; junction bases left unmatched: 4. Per the germline V gene, CDR1 is SQVTM and CDR2 is ANQGSEA. The CDR3 is 13 residues long. The CDR3, as DNA: TGCAGCGTGGGACAGGGTGTCAATTCACCCCTCCACTTT. Amino acid sequence: CSVGQGVNSPLHF.

The chain uses TRBV14 and TRBJ1-1; TRBD1 might be the D (6 bases). The V end lost 6 bases, the J end lost 4 bases, and 18 bases lay between the germline ends. In germline, CDR1 is SGHDN, CDR2 FVKESK. This CDR3 comprises 15 residues. As DNA, the CDR3 is TGTGCCAGCAGTCCCCGCCAAGGGGGAGGCACTGAAGCTTTCTTT. Its translation: CASSPRQGGGTEAFF. The whole variable domain, remainder taken from reference TRBV14 and TRBJ1-1, is EAGVTQFPSHSVIEKGQTVTLRCDPISGHDNLYWYRRVMGKEIKFLLHFVKESKQDESGMPNNRFLAERTGGTYSTLKVQPAELEDSGVYFCASSPRQGGGTEAFFGQGTRLTVV.

The chain links TRBV24-1 to TRBJ2-1; TRBD2 matches at 7 bases. Trimming at V came to 3 bases and at J to 4 bases, leaving 5 bases not matched to a gene. The CDR3 loop spans 15 amino acids. The germline V gene has CDR1 KGHDR and CDR2 SFDVKD. The CDR3 reads CATSDGGGRYNEQFF. CDR3 sequence (DNA): TGTGCCACCAGTGATGGGGGGGGACGTTACAATGAGCAGTTCTTC.

This rearrangement joins TRBV19 to TRBJ1-4; 10 bases agree with TRBD1. CDR3 size: 16 residues. The germline gives CDR1 LNHDA, CDR2 SQIVND (reference sequence). V was pared by 6 bases and J by 0 bases, with 4 bases of the junction left unmatched. The CDR3 DNA follows: TGTGCCAGTAGAACCGGGACAGGGGCAACTAATGAAAAACTGTTTTTT. Its protein is CASRTGTGATNEKLFF.

V is TRBV6-5 and J is TRBJ2-2; D is undetermined. Per germline, CDR1 MNHEY and CDR2 SVGAGI. The CDR3 consists of 14 residues. Deletions cut 2 bases from V and 1 base from J, with 5 bases between. This chain's CDR3 is CASSYGVNTGELFF. The CDR3, as DNA: TGTGCCAGCAGTTACGGAGTGAACACCGGGGAGCTGTTTTTT.

The CDR3 reads CASSLESVTAFF. The CDR3, as DNA: TGTGCCAGCAGCTTAGAATCGGTGACGGCTTTCTTT. The rearrangement joins TRBV11-2 to TRBJ1-1; D gene unclear. The germline V gene encodes CDR1 SGHAT and CDR2 FQNNGV. The CDR3 consists of 12 residues. Trimming took 0 bases from V and 11 from J, leaving 10 bases between them.

The chain combines TRBV6-6 with TRBJ1-6; 9 positions agree with TRBD1. There are 18 residues in the CDR3. V lost 5 bases, J lost 0 bases, and 8 bases stayed unmatched. Germline-derived CDR1 and CDR2 are MNHNY and SVGAGI (reference sequence). CDR3 region: CASSRGTGRRSYNSPLHF. The CDR3 nucleotides are TGTGCCAGCAGTCGCGGGACAGGGAGACGCTCCTATAATTCACCCCTCCACTTT.

The chain has TRBV11-1 and TRBJ2-7; 10 nucleotides align to TRBD2. Germline CDR1 and CDR2: SGHAT and FQDESV (reference sequence). V dropped 0 bases and J dropped 2; count of bases not matched to a gene: 10. The CDR3 runs to 18 residues. CDR3 region: CASSLAGVGLARPYEQYF. For the CDR3, the DNA is TGTGCCAGCAGCTTAGCCGGAGTGGGACTAGCGCGACCCTACGAGCAGTACTTC.

The V gene is TRBV6-6, the J gene TRBJ2-7, with 7 bases identical to TRBD1. Germline CDR1 is MNHNY and CDR2 is SVGAGI (reference sequence). V was pared by 0 bases and J by 0 bases, with 5 bases of the junction left unmatched. This CDR3 has 16 amino acids. The CDR3 spells CASSYSRDSRSYEQYF. CDR3 nucleotide sequence: TGTGCCAGCAGTTACTCCCGGGACAGCCGCTCCTACGAGCAGTACTTC.

This chain joins TRBV3-1 (or the pseudogene TRBV3-2) and TRBJ1-2; D not resolved. CDR1 is LGHDT, CDR2 YNNKEL, per germline (reference sequence). The V gene lost 3 bases and the J gene lost 7 bases, with 12 bases spanning the gap. The CDR3 totals 13 residues. The CDR3 region has the DNA TGTGCCAGCAGCCATTTCCAGCTAACTGGCTACACCTTC. Translated: CASSHFQLTGYTF.

The rearrangement joins TRBV5-8 to TRBJ2-3; TRBD1 matches 9 bases. Germline loops: CDR1 SGHTS, CDR2 YDEGEE. This CDR3 is built from 14 residues. V shed 3 bases, J shed 2 bases, and the junction held 1 base outside the gene matches. The CDR3 here is CASSWTGATDTQYF. As DNA, the CDR3 is TGTGCCAGCAGCTGGACAGGGGCCACAGATACGCAGTATTTT.

The CDR3 nucleotides read TGTGCCTGGAGTGGATCGAACTATGGCTACACCTTC. It translates to CAWSGSNYGYTF. This sequence joins TRBV30 and TRBJ1-2; D is unresolved. The CDR3 contains 12 residues. The germline V gene has CDR1 GTSNPN and CDR2 SVGIG (reference sequence). Trimming took off 1 base at V and 2 bases at J, with 5 bases between the two ends.

This clone was recorded a few times. This CDR3 is CASSYSGLNTGELFF. The CDR3 region has the DNA TGTGCCAGCAGTTACTCGGGACTAAACACCGGGGAGCTGTTTTTT. The rearrangement uses TRBV6-2 or TRBV6-3 and TRBJ2-2; 7 bases align to TRBD2. V lost 0 bases to trimming and J lost 2 bases; unmatched junction nucleotides: 0. The germline V gene has CDR1 MNHEY and CDR2 SVGEGT. This CDR3 has 15 residues.

V gene TRBV13 combines with J gene TRBJ2-7; D is unresolved. Per germline, CDR1 PRHDT and CDR2 FYEKMQ (reference sequence). Trimming left V 0 bases short and J 3 bases short, with 9 bases between. The CDR3 covers 14 residues. The CDR3 sequence is CASSLGLLGYEQYF. DNA of the CDR3: TGTGCCAGCAGCTTAGGGCTACTCGGCTACGAGCAGTACTTC.

The chain couples TRBV24-1 to TRBJ2-1, with a weak D call TRBD1 (6 bases). The germline V and J ends were trimmed by 10 bases and 2 bases, with 11 bases remaining between them. The CDR3 runs 13 residues. CDR1 KGHDR and CDR2 SFDVKD come from the germline V gene. The DNA of the CDR3 is TGTGCCACAACAGGGACCCCCTACAATGAGCAGTTCTTC. This encodes CATTGTPYNEQFF.

At least ten counts were recorded for this clone. The chain links TRBV12-3 or TRBV12-4 to TRBJ1-5; tentative D call: TRBD1 (6 bases). This CDR3 is 13 amino acids long. The ends were cut back, 4 bases at V and 4 bases at J, with 8 bases in the middle. This CDR3 reads CASSSDSNQPQHF. In nucleotides, the CDR3 is TGTGCCAGCAGTTCGGACAGTAATCAGCCCCAGCATTTT.